The T cell receptor (beta chain) under discussion was sequenced for a study of OX40 agonist ivuxolimab in advanced cancers. Study observations and caveats: Both CD4+ and CD8+ T cell populations in blood had undergone clonal expansion by week 6 at 0.1 to 3.0 mg/kg. Low normalized clonal expansion also occurred in some nonresponding patients.

Clones were sequenced by immunoSEQ multiplex PCR, and TCRdb holds only the in-frame ones, with some missing. The sample lists some 97,000 clones, 90% occurring once. As regards this clone: Its matching antigen is unknown.

No patient had autoimmune disease or received systemic immunosuppression. The ends lost 6 bases at V and 5 bases at J; junction bases unmatched: 9. The germline V gene encodes CDR1 SEHNR and CDR2 FQNEAQ (reference sequence). This CDR3 is 14 amino acids long. The chain employs TRBV7-9 and TRBJ2-5; TRBD2 matches at 7 bases. Sequenced material: CD4+ or CD8+ T cells sorted from blood, taken in a trial of the OX40 agonist ivuxolimab. This clonotype was sampled from an adult with an advanced solid tumor such as melanoma, head and neck, liver or kidney cancer. The CDR3 spells CASSFTGRSETQYF. DNA of the CDR3: TGTGCCAGCAGTTTCACCGGGAGGTCCGAGACCCAGTACTTC.